Shown below are 19 T cell receptor beta chains from a single sample sequenced in a study of blood T cell repertoires in COVID-19. The assay was immunoSEQ multiplex PCR, and TCRdb's table has in-frame clones only and misses some. Of about 68,000 clones in the sample, about nine tenths were seen once. Sequenced input: peripheral blood. The receptors stem from a human donor in a cohort sampled during active COVID-19.

V gene TRBV24-1 combines with J gene TRBJ2-1; D not resolved. The germline gives CDR1 KGHDR, CDR2 SFDVKD. This CDR3 region has 13 residues. V gave up 4 bases and J gave up 15 bases, with 18 bases separating them. CDR3 DNA sequence: TGTGCCACCAGTGACCTTGACAAGTCGGATCGGTTCTTC. It encodes CATSDLDKSDRFF.

CDR3 loop: CASTTGTGGMTMNTEAFF. CDR3 nucleotides: TGCGCCAGCACAACCGGGACAGGGGGCATGACGATGAACACTGAAGCTTTCTTT. The chain carries TRBV5-1 and TRBJ1-1; TRBD1 matches 12 bases. CDR1 and CDR2 (germline): SGHRS, YFSETQ. Losses at the gene ends were 6 bases for V and 0 bases for J; bases not matched to a gene: 12. The CDR3 contains 18 residues.

This chain links TRBV10-1 with TRBJ2-7; D possibly corresponds to TRBD1 (5 bases). The CDR3 runs to 14 residues. V was cut by 6 bases and J by 2 bases, with 14 bases left in between. Germline V lookup: CDR1 WNHNN, CDR2 SYGVQD (reference sequence). CDR3 sequence reads: CASRVLDKPYEQYF. Written as DNA, the CDR3 is TGCGCCAGCAGGGTGCTGGACAAGCCCTACGAGCAGTACTTC.

This chain links TRBV19 with TRBJ1-4; D possibly corresponds to TRBD1 (5 bases). The germline V gene has CDR1 LNHDA and CDR2 SQIVND (reference sequence). V was clipped by 9 bases and J by 4 bases, with 12 bases between them. This CDR3 spans 13 amino acids. CDR3 sequence reads: CASGRGGNEKLFF. In nucleotides, the CDR3 is TGTGCCAGCGGTCGGGGGGGTAATGAAAAACTGTTTTTT.

The chain couples TRBV19 to TRBJ1-1; 7 nucleotides match TRBD1. The CDR3 runs to 14 residues. The V and J ends lost 6 bases and 10 bases, in that order; junction bases with no gene match: 14. CDR1 and CDR2 from the germline V gene are LNHDA and SQIVND (reference sequence). CDR3 loop: CASSGTASSWGAFF. CDR3 DNA sequence: TGTGCCAGTAGCGGGACAGCCAGCTCGTGGGGAGCTTTCTTT.

This chain connects TRBV10-2 to TRBJ1-2; 10 bases are a match to TRBD1. The J segment lost 4 bases and the V segment lost 7 bases, leaving 6 bases of the junction unmatched. The germline CDR1 and CDR2 sequences are WSHSY and SAAADI. This CDR3 contains 14 residues. CDR3 sequence: CASIGQGGGYGYTF. The CDR3 coding sequence is TGCGCCAGCATAGGACAGGGGGGCGGCTATGGCTACACCTTC.

This chain joins TRBV9 and TRBJ2-1, with 14 bases lining up with TRBD2. The CDR3 sequence is 15 residues long. V dropped 3 bases and J dropped 9; count of bases not matched to a gene: 5. Germline CDR1 and CDR2: SGDLS and YYNGEE. CDR3 nucleotide sequence: TGTGCCAGCAGCGCGACTAGCGGGGGGGTCGTTGAGCAGTTCTTC. It is translated as CASSATSGGVVEQFF.

This clone has more than one count but fewer than ten. The chain combines TRBV3-1 (or the pseudogene TRBV3-2) with TRBJ1-2, with a tentative D call TRBD1 (5 bases). Trimming removed 1 base from V and 5 bases from J, with 11 bases in between. The CDR3 totals 14 residues. Germline V gene data show CDR1 as LGHDT and CDR2 as YNNKEL (reference sequence). The CDR3 sequence is CASSQGQITYGYTF. The DNA for the CDR3 is TGTGCCAGCAGCCAAGGACAGATAACATATGGCTACACCTTC.

The gene calls are TRBV20-1 and TRBJ2-2; 10 bases align to TRBD2. V shed 3 bases and J 5 bases; nucleotides not matched to a gene: 6. From germline, CDR1 is DFQATT and CDR2 SNEGSKA (reference sequence). This CDR3 comprises 15 residues. The CDR3 DNA reads as TGCAGTGCTAGTATTTTAGCGGGGGGAACCGGGGAGCTGTTTTTT. Residues: CSASILAGGTGELFF.

This clone was seen only once. This rearrangement joins TRBV2 to TRBJ2-5; 10 nucleotides agree with TRBD2. V trimming: 7 bases; J trimming: 4 bases; junction bases outside the gene matches: 9. This CDR3 comprises 15 residues. Per the germline V gene, CDR1 is SNHLY and CDR2 is FYNNEI. DNA of the CDR3: TGTGCCAGCACACTCCAGCGGGGGGGCCTAGAGACCCAGTACTTC. It is translated as CASTLQRGGLETQYF. Full variable domain (rest looked up from reference TRBV2 and TRBJ2-5): EPEVTQTPSHQVTQMGQEVILRCVPISNHLYFYWYRQILGQKVEFLVSFYNNEISEKSEIFDDQFSVERPDGSNFTLKIRSTKLEDSAMYFCASTLQRGGLETQYFGPGTRLLVL.

This chain uses TRBV11-3 with TRBJ2-5; D is ambiguous. This CDR3 contains 13 residues. The germline gives CDR1 SGHNT, CDR2 YENEEA. The V and J ends lost 2 bases and 4 bases respectively, with 8 bases between them. CDR3 sequence: CASSLTPGETQYF. CDR3 nucleotides: TGTGCCAGCAGCTTAACCCCGGGAGAGACCCAGTACTTC.

V usage is TRBV4-3 and J usage is TRBJ1-4, with 7 bases that match TRBD1. With V trimmed by 3 bases and J by 7 bases, 11 bases remained unmatched. The CDR3 loop spans 16 amino acids. CDR1 LGHNA and CDR2 YSLEER come from the germline V gene. This CDR3 reads CASSQGQRQGGEKLFF. The CDR3 bases are TGCGCCAGCAGCCAGGGACAGCGTCAAGGGGGTGAAAAACTGTTTTTT.

The chain joins TRBV5-6 to TRBJ2-5; 11 nucleotides agree with TRBD1. Germline-derived CDR1 and CDR2 are SGHDT and YYEEEE. The CDR3 sequence is 16 residues long. V lost 0 bases to trimming and J lost 5 bases; unmatched junction nucleotides: 6. The CDR3 DNA reads TGTGCCAGCAGCTTGGATAGGACAGGGGGCTGGGAGACCCAGTACTTC. Protein product: CASSLDRTGGWETQYF.

This chain uses TRBV30 with TRBJ1-1; 9 bases align to TRBD1. The CDR3 has 15 residues. From germline, CDR1 is GTSNPN and CDR2 SVGIG (reference sequence). J gave up 6 bases and V 3 bases, and 11 bases lay outside the gene matches. Here the CDR3 reads CAWSLEEQGAAEAFF. The CDR3 nucleotides read TGTGCCTGGAGCCTGGAAGAACAGGGGGCGGCTGAAGCTTTCTTT.

The chain links TRBV6-5 to TRBJ2-3; no firm D call. Germline CDR1 MNHEY, CDR2 SVGAGI. Deletions cut 7 bases from V and 2 bases from J, with 7 bases between. The CDR3 sequence is 12 residues long. The CDR3 nucleotides read TGTGCCAGCAATTCCCTCACAGATACGCAGTATTTT. This codes for CASNSLTDTQYF.

CDR3 nucleotides: TGTGCCAGCAGATCCGGGACAGTATCAGATACGCAGTATTTT. Translated, it gives CASRSGTVSDTQYF. This chain connects TRBV7-2 to TRBJ2-3; 7 positions agree with TRBD1. Germline V gives CDR1 SGHTA, CDR2 FQGNSA. The length of the CDR3 is 14 residues. The V segment lost 6 bases and the J segment 4 bases; nucleotides outside the gene matches: 7.

J is TRBJ1-1 and V is TRBV7-2, with D tentatively TRBD1 (6 bases). The CDR3 is 15 residues long. The V and J ends lost 1 base and 5 bases respectively, with 14 bases between them. In germline, CDR1 is SGHTA, CDR2 FQGNSA. CDR3 loop: CASSLGGGGGTEAFF. The CDR3 DNA is TGTGCCAGCAGCTTAGGAGGGGGGGGCGGGACTGAAGCTTTCTTT.

The chain has TRBV6-5 and TRBJ1-3, with TRBD1 matching 8 bases. Germline V gives CDR1 MNHEY, CDR2 SVGAGI. V trimming: 0 bases; J trimming: 2 bases; junction bases outside the gene matches: 3. There are 16 residues in the CDR3. The CDR3 spells CASSYSMTGAGNTIYF. CDR3 nucleotides: TGTGCCAGCAGTTACTCTATGACAGGGGCTGGAAACACCATATATTTT.

V is TRBV12-3 or TRBV12-4 and J is TRBJ2-1, with D possibly being TRBD1 (5 bases). V shed 3 bases and J shed 7 bases, with 10 bases lying between them. This CDR3 region has 13 residues. In DNA, the CDR3 is TGTGCCAGCAGTTTCAAGGGGCTGAATGAGCAGTTCTTC. Translating it yields CASSFKGLNEQFF.